This entry describes one T cell receptor beta chain. This clonotype was seen a handful of times. Its antigen target is currently unknown. No base quality information exists; no much larger clone differs at one position. This sample is drawn from a study of blood T cells in healthy people across ages (dated by TCRdb to between 2014 and 2016). Some background on the complete study: In model experiments, template switching captured about one uniquely barcoded TCR beta cDNA molecule for every two T cells. Using deep sequencing normalized with unique cDNA molecular identifiers, the study measured how TCR beta repertoire diversity changes with age. Four age groups were formed from the donors: young (average about 15 years), middle-aged (approximately 39), aged (approximately 60) and long-lived (about 80). For two donors (one aged 18 to 30 and one aged 80 or older), the study analyzed two additional independent replicas of 1 million unique cDNA reads from the same blood draw. To avoid experimental bias, donors of different ages were spread randomly across the sequencing lanes.

Library preparation used 5' RACE. Sequenced on an Illumina HiSeq 2500. The second PCR ran for roughly 6 to 11 cycles and used a J-beta primer mix along with a sample-barcoded 5' primer. A template-switch 5' adaptor carrying 12 random nucleotides introduced a unique molecular identifier onto each TCR beta cDNA molecule. Each sample yielded at least 3 million CDR3-containing paired-end reads. The Mint cDNA synthesis kit, primed by a TRBC-specific oligonucleotide, was used to synthesize first-strand cDNA from all RNA. All cDNA was treated with uracil-DNA glycosylase and then went through a first 18-cycle PCR with the universal primers M1SS and BC2_uni_R. The authors' pipeline ran thus. For normalization, 1 million high-quality reads were randomly selected from each sample, with every read carrying a distinct molecular identifier. Instead of being binned into consensus sequences, reads that shared molecular identifiers were thrown out. CDR3 identification, clonotype clustering and error correction used MiTCR with a Q25 quality threshold and the strictest error-elimination algorithm. A nonparametric unseen species model with Euler transformation was used to estimate a lower bound on total TCR beta diversity. TCRdb's own reprocessing of the public reads used fastp at Q25 and MiXCR and kept productive beta chains. Rows are combined by CDR3 protein, so each entry shows the most common genes and DNA. TCRdb's processing, not the study's, gives the V and J calls here. The sample records around 1,000,000 distinct CDR3 sequences, less than 45% of which are singletons. 13% of the sample is taken by the ten largest.

Donors were 40 or so systemically healthy Caucasian individuals from Russia aged roughly 6 to 90 years. Each donor gave about 9.2 milliliters of peripheral blood, drawn into EDTA-treated Vacutainer tubes. Ficoll-Paque density-gradient centrifugation was used to isolate PBMCs, with at least 6.5 million per sample. Trizol reagent was used to extract total RNA from the PBMCs, yielding at least 5.5 micrograms per sample. For every donor, flow cytometry on a PBMC aliquot measured the percentage of naive CD45RAhigh/CD27high T cells. CDR1 and CDR2 were assigned from the germline V gene as SQVTM and ANQGSEA. The CDR3, from cysteine to phenylalanine, totals 16 residues. Only the CDR3 DNA stays, 48 bases, in frame from base 1. V is pruned by 4 bases and J by 4 bases, leaving 14 bases of the junction without a gene match. Overall study outcomes, separate from this receptor: As age increased, observed TCR beta diversity per million T cells dropped in a roughly linear way, and a significant reduction was already evident by age about 36. Estimates of total diversity from one million sequenced T cells were regarded as lower bounds and underestimates. Compared with the aged group, the long-lived group had more naive CD4+ T cells, fewer expanded clones and increased TCR diversity, suggesting age selection. A strong correlation was found between observed TCR beta diversity and the percentage of naive T cells measured by flow cytometry. Because donor CMV infection status was unknown, age-related changes in expanded clonotypes were potentially confounded. Because profiling used bulk unsorted PBMCs, naive and antigen-experienced compartments could not be compared conclusively.

The TCR originated in a young man in good health. Sequencing input: blood. Recombination connected TRBV29-1 to TRBJ1-2; 8 junctional bases match TRBD1. The nucleotides are TGCAGCGTTGGGAATACGGGACAGGCCCCCTTCTATGGCTACACCTTC. It codes for CSVGNTGQAPFYGYTF.